This T cell receptor beta chain appears in the sequencing data of a study of blood T cell repertoires in COVID-19. Looking at the study overall: Collection of acute and convalescent COVID-19 samples took place in the United States, Italy and Spain. PBMCs, B-cell-depleted T cells, or T cells provided the cDNA or gDNA that made up the material.

In the study's own analysis: The authors estimated nucleated cell counts from reference gene primer amplification. Libraries were prepared by immunoSEQ multiplex PCR; TCRdb keeps only in-frame clonotypes and omits some of them. V, J and clone size are those of that table, while D and trimming were read from the DNA. This table has 50,000 to 75,000 clones, approximately 95% appearing once. V dropped 2 bases and J dropped 3 bases, with 6 bases sitting between them. The germline V gene has CDR1 SGHRS and CDR2 YFSETQ. The CDR3 totals 12 residues. Sequencing used peripheral blood. This clonotype was sampled from a man between 65 and 79 years old with active COVID-19. The V and J genes are TRBV5-1 and TRBJ2-7; D gene unclear. The CDR3: CASSFVRYEQYV. The CDR3 DNA follows: TGCGCCAGCAGCTTTGTTCGCTACGAGCAGTACGTC.